The 10 T cell receptor beta chains reported below all come from one sample, sequenced in a study of STAT5B mutations in CD4+ large granular lymphocyte leukemia (dated by TCRdb to between 2022 and 2023). The library was prepared using the immunoSEQ multiplex PCR assay. TCRdb took this table from immuneACCESS and kept in-frame rearrangements with V and J called. Such tables lack part of the clones; where checked against another copy, unresolved V genes explain under half of the gap, and the rest is unexplained. Here the sample has 25,000 to 35,000 clones; just under 80% occur a single time. The ten largest clones add up to about 2.5% of the sample. Specimen: CD4+ T cells from blood buffy coats. These receptor sequences come from a human donor in good health.

CDR3: CASKDRGLSEQYF. The CDR3 DNA reads as TGTGCCAGCAAGGACAGGGGGCTTTCCGAGCAGTACTTC. The rearrangement links TRBV27 to TRBJ2-7; 11 bases match TRBD1. Per the germline V gene, CDR1 is MNHEY and CDR2 is SMNVEV (reference sequence). The CDR3 totals 13 residues. The V segment lost 7 bases and the J segment 6 bases; nucleotides outside the gene matches: 5.

This chain links TRBV11-1 with TRBJ2-3; D unclear. The CDR3 is 14 amino acids. V lost 5 bases and J 6 bases, leaving 15 bases between the germline ends. Germline lookup yields CDR1 SGHAT and CDR2 FQDESV (reference sequence). The CDR3 region has the DNA TGTGCCAGCAGCACTGGGTCGAGGTGGGATACGCAGTATTTT. Protein product: CASSTGSRWDTQYF.

This rearrangement joins TRBV6-5 to TRBJ2-5; no clear D gene. Germline V gene lookup returns CDR1 MNHEY and CDR2 SVGAGI. Deletions cut 5 bases from V and 4 bases from J, with 11 bases between. The CDR3 extends over 13 amino acids. DNA for the CDR3: TGTGCCAGCAGTAGCCTAGTGGTAGAGACCCAGTACTTC. This encodes CASSSLVVETQYF.

The chain combines TRBV7-9 with TRBJ2-5; TRBD2 matches 9 bases. From germline, CDR1 is SEHNR and CDR2 FQNEAQ (reference sequence). Trimming cost V 5 bases and J 2 bases; bases outside gene matches: 15. The CDR3 contains 18 residues. The CDR3, as DNA: TGTGCCAGCAGCGCGGGACTAGCTATCTCTCCACCTCAAGAGACCCAGTACTTC. The encoded protein is CASSAGLAISPPQETQYF. Combining the CDR3 with reference TRBV7-9 and TRBJ2-5 gives the whole variable domain DTGVSQNPRHKITKRGQNVTFRCDPISEHNRLYWYRQTLGQGPEFLTYFQNEAQLEKSRLLSDRFSAERPKGSFSTLEIQRTEQGDSAMYLCASSAGLAISPPQETQYFGPGTRLLVL.

This rearrangement joins TRBV7-9 to TRBJ2-5, with 10 positions matching TRBD2. The V gene's germline CDR1 is SEHNR and CDR2 FQNEAQ (reference sequence). V shed 3 bases, J shed 5 bases, and the junction held 9 bases outside the gene matches. This CDR3 contains 16 residues. The CDR3 sequence is CASSFKRGGFGETQYF. CDR3 coding DNA: TGTGCCAGCAGCTTCAAGCGGGGGGGTTTCGGGGAGACCCAGTACTTC.

The chain couples TRBV30 to TRBJ1-2, with D uncertain. V was cut by 2 bases and J by 6 bases, with 10 bases left in between. Germline V lookup: CDR1 GTSNPN, CDR2 SVGIG (reference sequence). This CDR3 spans 12 amino acids. The CDR3 reads CAWSSGSHGYTF. As DNA, the CDR3 is TGTGCCTGGAGTTCAGGCAGCCATGGCTACACCTTC.

This chain uses TRBV2 with TRBJ1-1; D is unclear. The CDR3 has 13 residues. The V end was cut by 5 bases, the J end by 3 bases, with 10 bases between. From germline, CDR1 is SNHLY and CDR2 FYNNEI. The chain's CDR3 is CASSWEQDTEAFF. The CDR3 nucleotides are TGTGCCAGCAGTTGGGAACAAGACACTGAAGCTTTCTTT.

The CDR3 here is CASSSRGRNTEAFF. The CDR3 bases are TGTGCCAGCAGCTCCAGGGGGCGGAACACTGAAGCTTTCTTT. The chain joins TRBV7-2 to TRBJ1-1; 8 bases map to TRBD1. The CDR3 extends over 14 amino acids. Germline trimming cut 4 bases from V and 1 base from J; bases unmatched to any gene: 2. Looked up from germline, CDR1 is SGHTA and CDR2 is FQGNSA. The variable domain in full, completed from reference TRBV7-2 and TRBJ1-1, reads GAGVSQSPSNKVTEKGKDVELRCDPISGHTALYWYRQSLGQGLEFLIYFQGNSAPDKSGLPSDRFSAERTGGSVSTLTIQRTQQEDSAVYLCASSSRGRNTEAFFGQGTRLTVV.

This rearrangement joins TRBV12-5 to TRBJ2-7; D is unresolved. V shed 0 bases and J shed 0 bases, with 9 bases lying between them. CDR3 length: 15 residues. Germline V gene lookup returns CDR1 LGHNT and CDR2 FRNRAP. The CDR3, as DNA: TGTGCTAGTGGTTTGGTACCCGACCGCTCCTACGAGCAGTACTTC. Translation: CASGLVPDRSYEQYF. Supplemented by reference TRBV12-5 and TRBJ2-7, the full variable domain reads DARVTQTPRHKVTEMGQEVTMRCQPILGHNTVFWYRQTMMQGLELLAYFRNRAPLDDSGMPKDRFSAEMPDATLATLKIQPSEPRDSAVYFCASGLVPDRSYEQYFGPGTRLTVT.

The V call is TRBV18, the J call TRBJ2-7, with 8 bases fitting TRBD1. Germline V gives CDR1 KGHSH, CDR2 LQKENI. V was pared by 6 bases and J by 8 bases, with 12 bases of the junction left unmatched. The CDR3 runs 14 residues. The CDR3 reads CASSPTGQDRQQYF. The CDR3 nucleotides are TGTGCCAGCTCTCCGACGGGACAGGACCGTCAGCAGTACTTC.